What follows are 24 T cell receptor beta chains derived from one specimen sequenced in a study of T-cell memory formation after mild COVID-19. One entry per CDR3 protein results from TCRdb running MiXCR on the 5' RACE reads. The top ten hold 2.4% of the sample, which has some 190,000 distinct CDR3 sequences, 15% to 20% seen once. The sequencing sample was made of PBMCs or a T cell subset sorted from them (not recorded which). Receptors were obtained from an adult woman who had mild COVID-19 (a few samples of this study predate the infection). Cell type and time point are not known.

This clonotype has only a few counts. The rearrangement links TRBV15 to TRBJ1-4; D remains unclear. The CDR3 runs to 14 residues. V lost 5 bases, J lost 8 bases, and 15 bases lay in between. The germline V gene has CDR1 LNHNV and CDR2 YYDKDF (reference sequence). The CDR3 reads CATSVLKKKEKLFF. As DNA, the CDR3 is TGTGCCACCAGCGTATTAAAGAAGAAGGAAAAACTGTTTTTT.

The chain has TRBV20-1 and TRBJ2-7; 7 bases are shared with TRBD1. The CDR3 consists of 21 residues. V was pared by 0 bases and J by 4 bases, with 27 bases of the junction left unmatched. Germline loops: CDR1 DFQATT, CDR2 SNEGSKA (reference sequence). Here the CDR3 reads CSARDTDAGMKVGGPIYEQYF. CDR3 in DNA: TGCAGTGCTAGAGATACGGATGCAGGAATGAAAGTAGGGGGCCCCATTTACGAGCAGTACTTC.

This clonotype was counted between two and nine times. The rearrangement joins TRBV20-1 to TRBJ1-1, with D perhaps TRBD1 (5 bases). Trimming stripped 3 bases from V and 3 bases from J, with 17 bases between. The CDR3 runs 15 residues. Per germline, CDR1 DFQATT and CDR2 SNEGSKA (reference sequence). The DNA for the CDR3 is TGCAGTGCTAGTTTGGCAGGGCGGATGGACACTGAAGCTTTCTTT. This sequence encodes CSASLAGRMDTEAFF.

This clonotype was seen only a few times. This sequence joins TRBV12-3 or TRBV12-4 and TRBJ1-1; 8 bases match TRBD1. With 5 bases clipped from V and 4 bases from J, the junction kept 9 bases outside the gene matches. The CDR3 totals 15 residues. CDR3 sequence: CASSPDRGRGTEAFF. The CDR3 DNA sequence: TGTGCCAGCAGTCCAGACAGGGGTAGGGGCACTGAAGCTTTCTTT.

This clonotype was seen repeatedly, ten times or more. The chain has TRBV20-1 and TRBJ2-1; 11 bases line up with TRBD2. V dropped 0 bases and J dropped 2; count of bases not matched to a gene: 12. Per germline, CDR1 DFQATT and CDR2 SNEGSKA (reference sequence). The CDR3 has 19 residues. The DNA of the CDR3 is TGCAGTGCTAGAGATACTAGCGGGAGAACATGGTCAGCCTACAATGAGCAGTTCTTC. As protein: CSARDTSGRTWSAYNEQFF.

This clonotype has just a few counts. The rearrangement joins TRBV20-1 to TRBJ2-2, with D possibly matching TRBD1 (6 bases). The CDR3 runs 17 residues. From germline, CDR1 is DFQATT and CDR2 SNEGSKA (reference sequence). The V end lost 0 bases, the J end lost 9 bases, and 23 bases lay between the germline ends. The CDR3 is CSARDTRTHEGTRELFF. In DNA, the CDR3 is TGCAGTGCTAGAGATACGAGGACACATGAAGGGACACGGGAGCTGTTTTTT.

The chain's CDR3 is CASRVPGTGTYEQYF. The CDR3 DNA is TGTGCCAGCAGGGTTCCCGGGACAGGGACCTACGAGCAGTACTTC. The rearrangement joins TRBV11-2 to TRBJ2-7, with 9 bases matching TRBD1. This CDR3 contains 15 residues. Trimming cost V 6 bases and J 2 bases; bases outside gene matches: 8. Germline CDR1 SGHAT, CDR2 FQNNGV.

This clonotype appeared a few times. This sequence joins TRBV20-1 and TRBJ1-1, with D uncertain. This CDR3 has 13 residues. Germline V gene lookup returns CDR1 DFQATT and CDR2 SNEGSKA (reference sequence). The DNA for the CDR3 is TGCAGGATCCTTCAGAGGTTGAACACTGAAGCTTTCTTT. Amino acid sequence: CRILQRLNTEAFF.

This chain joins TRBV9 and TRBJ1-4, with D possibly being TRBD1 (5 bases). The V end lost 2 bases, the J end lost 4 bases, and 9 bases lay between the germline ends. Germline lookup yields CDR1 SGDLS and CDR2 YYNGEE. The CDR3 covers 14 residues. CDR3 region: CASSVTVINEKLFF. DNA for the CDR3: TGTGCCAGCAGCGTGACAGTAATTAATGAAAAACTGTTTTTT.

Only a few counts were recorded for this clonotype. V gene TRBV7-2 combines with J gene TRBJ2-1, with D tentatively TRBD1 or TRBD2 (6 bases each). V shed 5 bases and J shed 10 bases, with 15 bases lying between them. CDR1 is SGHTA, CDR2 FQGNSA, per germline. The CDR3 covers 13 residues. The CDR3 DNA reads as TGTGCCAGCAGCAATCAAGGGGGGAAAGAGCAGTTCTTC. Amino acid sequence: CASSNQGGKEQFF.

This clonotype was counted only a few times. CDR3 residues: CASSLNQGTGANVLTF. As DNA, the CDR3 is TGTGCCAGCAGTTTAAACCAGGGAACTGGGGCCAACGTCCTGACTTTC. This rearrangement joins TRBV12-3 or TRBV12-4 to TRBJ2-6, with D maybe TRBD1 (5 bases). V gave up 2 bases and J gave up 2 bases, with 10 bases separating them. This CDR3 has 16 amino acids.

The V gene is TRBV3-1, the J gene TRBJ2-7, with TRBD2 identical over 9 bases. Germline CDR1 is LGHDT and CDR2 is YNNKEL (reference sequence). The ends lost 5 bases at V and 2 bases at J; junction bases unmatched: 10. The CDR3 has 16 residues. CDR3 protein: CASSYTGTSRTYEQYF. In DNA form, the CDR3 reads TGTGCCAGCAGCTATACCGGGACTAGCAGGACCTACGAGCAGTACTTC.

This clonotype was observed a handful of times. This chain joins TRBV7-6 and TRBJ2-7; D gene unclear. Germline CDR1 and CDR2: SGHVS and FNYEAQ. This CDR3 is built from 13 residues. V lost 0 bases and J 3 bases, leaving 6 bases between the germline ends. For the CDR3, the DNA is TGTGCCAGCAGCTTAGCGGGCCGCTACGAGCAGTACTTC. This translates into CASSLAGRYEQYF.

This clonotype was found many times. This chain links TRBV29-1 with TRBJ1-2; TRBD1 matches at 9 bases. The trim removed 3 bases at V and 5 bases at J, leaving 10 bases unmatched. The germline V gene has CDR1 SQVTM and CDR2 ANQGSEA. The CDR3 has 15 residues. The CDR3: CSVEGTGRTDYGYTF. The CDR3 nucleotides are TGCAGCGTTGAGGGGACAGGGCGAACTGATTATGGCTACACCTTC.

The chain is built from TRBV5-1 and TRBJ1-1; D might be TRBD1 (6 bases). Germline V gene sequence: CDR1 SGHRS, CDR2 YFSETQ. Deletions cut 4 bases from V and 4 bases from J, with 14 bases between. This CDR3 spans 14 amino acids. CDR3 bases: TGCGCCAGCAGCGAGGAGGGGGTCGGCACTGAAGCTTTCTTT. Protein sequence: CASSEEGVGTEAFF.

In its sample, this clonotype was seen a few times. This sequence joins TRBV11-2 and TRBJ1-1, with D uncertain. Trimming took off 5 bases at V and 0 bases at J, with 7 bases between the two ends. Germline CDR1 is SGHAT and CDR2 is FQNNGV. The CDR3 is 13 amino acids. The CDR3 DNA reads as TGTGCCAGCAGCCCCCACATGAACACTGAAGCTTTCTTT. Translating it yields CASSPHMNTEAFF. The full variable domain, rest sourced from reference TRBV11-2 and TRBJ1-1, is EAGVAQSPRYKIIEKRQSVAFWCNPISGHATLYWYQQILGQGPKLLIQFQNNGVVDDSQLPKDRFSAERLKGVDSTLKIQPAKLEDSAVYLCASSPHMNTEAFFGQGTRLTVV.

The CDR3 reads CASSPTSGADNEQFF. The CDR3 DNA reads TGTGCCAGCAGCCCGACTAGCGGAGCCGACAATGAGCAGTTCTTC. The chain recombines TRBV11-3 with TRBJ2-1, with 9 bases lining up with TRBD2. V was pared by 5 bases and J by 5 bases, with 7 bases of the junction left unmatched. There are 15 residues in the CDR3. Germline V gene sequence: CDR1 SGHNT, CDR2 YENEEA.

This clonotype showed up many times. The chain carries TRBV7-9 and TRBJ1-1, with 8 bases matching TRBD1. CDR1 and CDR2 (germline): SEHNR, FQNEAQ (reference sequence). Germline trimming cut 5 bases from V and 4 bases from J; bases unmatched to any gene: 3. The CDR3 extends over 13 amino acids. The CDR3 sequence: CASSPTGGTEAFF. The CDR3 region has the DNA TGTGCCAGCAGCCCTACAGGGGGCACTGAAGCTTTCTTT.

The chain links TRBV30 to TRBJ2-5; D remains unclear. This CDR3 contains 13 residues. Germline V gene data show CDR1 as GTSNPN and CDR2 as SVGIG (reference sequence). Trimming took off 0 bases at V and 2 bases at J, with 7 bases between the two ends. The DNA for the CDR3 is TGTGCCTGGAGTGTAGGCCTACAAGAGACCCAGTACTTC. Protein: CAWSVGLQETQYF.

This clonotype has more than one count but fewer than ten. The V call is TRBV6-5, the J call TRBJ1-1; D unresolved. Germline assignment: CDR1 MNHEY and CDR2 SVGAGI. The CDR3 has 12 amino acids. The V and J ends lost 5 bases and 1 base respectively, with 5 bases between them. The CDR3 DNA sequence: TGTGCCAGCAGTGGGTGGAACACTGAAGCTTTCTTT. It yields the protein CASSGWNTEAFF.

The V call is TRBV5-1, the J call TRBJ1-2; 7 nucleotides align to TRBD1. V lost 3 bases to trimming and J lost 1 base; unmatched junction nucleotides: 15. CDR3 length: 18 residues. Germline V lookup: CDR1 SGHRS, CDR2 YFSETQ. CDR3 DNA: TGCGCCAGCAGCTCCACCATCACAGGGGCCGGGGGTAACTATGGCTACACCTTC. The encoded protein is CASSSTITGAGGNYGYTF.

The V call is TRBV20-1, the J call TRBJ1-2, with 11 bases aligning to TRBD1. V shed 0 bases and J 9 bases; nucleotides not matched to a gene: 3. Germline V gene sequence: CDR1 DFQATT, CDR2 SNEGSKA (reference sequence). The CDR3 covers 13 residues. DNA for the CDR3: TGCAGTGCTAGAGAAGGGACAGGGGGACGCTACACCTTC. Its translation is CSAREGTGGRYTF.

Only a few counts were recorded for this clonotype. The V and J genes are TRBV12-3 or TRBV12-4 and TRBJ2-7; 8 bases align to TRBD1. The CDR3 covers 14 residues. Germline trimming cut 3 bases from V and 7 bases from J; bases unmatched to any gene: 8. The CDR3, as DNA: TGTGCCAGCAGTTTTTCGGCAGGGGGCAGAGAGCAGTACTTC. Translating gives CASSFSAGGREQYF.

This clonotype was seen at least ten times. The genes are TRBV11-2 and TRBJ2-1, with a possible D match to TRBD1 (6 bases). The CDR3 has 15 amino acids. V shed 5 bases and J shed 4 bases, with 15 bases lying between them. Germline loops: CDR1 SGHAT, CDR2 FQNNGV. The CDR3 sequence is CASSLIRDIYNEQFF. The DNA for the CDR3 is TGTGCCAGCAGCCTCATCCGGGACATTTACAATGAGCAGTTCTTC.